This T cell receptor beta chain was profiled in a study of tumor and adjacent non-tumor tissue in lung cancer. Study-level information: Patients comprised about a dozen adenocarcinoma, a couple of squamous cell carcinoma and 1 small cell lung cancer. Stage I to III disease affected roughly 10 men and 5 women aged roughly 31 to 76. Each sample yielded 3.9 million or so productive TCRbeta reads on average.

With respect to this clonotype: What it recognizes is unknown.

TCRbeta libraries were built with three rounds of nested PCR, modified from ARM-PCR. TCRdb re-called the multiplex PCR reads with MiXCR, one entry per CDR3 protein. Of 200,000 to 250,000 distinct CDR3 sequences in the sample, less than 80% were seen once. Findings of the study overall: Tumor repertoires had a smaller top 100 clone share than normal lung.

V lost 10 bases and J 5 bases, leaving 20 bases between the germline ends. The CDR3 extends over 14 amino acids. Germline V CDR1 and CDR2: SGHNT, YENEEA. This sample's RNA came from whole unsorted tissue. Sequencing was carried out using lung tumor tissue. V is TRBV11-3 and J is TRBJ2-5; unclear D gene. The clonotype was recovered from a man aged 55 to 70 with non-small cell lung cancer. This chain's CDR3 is CANNRMIAGETQYF. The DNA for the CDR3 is TGTGCCAACAATCGAATGATAGCTGGGGAGACCCAGTACTTC.